This T cell receptor beta chain was captured by sequencing in a study of shared clonotypes between healthy human individuals. Overall study results and limits: Rarefaction gave evidence that sorted-subset sequencing remained incomplete despite large depth. Several donors held about 5% of naive CD4 clonotypes in common.

Trimming left V 4 bases short and J 5 bases short, with 14 bases between. CDR1 is KGHSH, CDR2 LQKENI, per germline. The CDR3 has 14 residues. As for this clone: Its antigen is not known.

The assay was immunoSEQ multiplex PCR, and TCRdb's table has in-frame clones only and misses some. The sample records 2 million to 2.5 million clones, 90% to 95% being singletons. The TCR sequence derives from a man aged 18 to 35 in good health. Some clones in this sample may be carry-over from other donors' samples. The chain combines TRBV18 with TRBJ2-5; D is uncertain. The specimen was naive CD4+ T cells from PBMCs. Subset of the sample: CD45RA+ positively selected. CDR3 sequence (DNA): TGTGCCAGCTCACTGTTAGGGTTGAAGGAGACCCAGTACTTC. It specifies CASSLLGLKETQYF.